The TCR beta chain under discussion was sequenced for a study of blood T cell repertoires in COVID-19. In the study overall: PBMCs, B-cell-depleted T cells, or T cells were the source of the cDNA or gDNA that made up the material.

Data came from immunoSEQ multiplex PCR; TCRdb stores just in-frame clones and leaves some out. The sample contains some 58,000 clones, 80% to 90% of which appear only once. The specimen was peripheral blood. This TCR derives from a man aged 35-49 years with acute or convalescent COVID-19.

The DNA for the CDR3 is TGTGCCAGCAGCTTGGGGCGCAGGGAGGGCGCAGGGACCGGGGAGCTGTTTTTT. This codes for CASSLGRREGAGTGELFF. This sequence joins TRBV5-5 and TRBJ2-2; TRBD2 matches at 7 bases. The CDR3 sequence is 18 residues long. CDR1 is SGHKS and CDR2 is YYEKEE in the germline V gene (reference sequence). Trimming took 0 bases from V and 5 from J; bases not matched to a gene: 13.